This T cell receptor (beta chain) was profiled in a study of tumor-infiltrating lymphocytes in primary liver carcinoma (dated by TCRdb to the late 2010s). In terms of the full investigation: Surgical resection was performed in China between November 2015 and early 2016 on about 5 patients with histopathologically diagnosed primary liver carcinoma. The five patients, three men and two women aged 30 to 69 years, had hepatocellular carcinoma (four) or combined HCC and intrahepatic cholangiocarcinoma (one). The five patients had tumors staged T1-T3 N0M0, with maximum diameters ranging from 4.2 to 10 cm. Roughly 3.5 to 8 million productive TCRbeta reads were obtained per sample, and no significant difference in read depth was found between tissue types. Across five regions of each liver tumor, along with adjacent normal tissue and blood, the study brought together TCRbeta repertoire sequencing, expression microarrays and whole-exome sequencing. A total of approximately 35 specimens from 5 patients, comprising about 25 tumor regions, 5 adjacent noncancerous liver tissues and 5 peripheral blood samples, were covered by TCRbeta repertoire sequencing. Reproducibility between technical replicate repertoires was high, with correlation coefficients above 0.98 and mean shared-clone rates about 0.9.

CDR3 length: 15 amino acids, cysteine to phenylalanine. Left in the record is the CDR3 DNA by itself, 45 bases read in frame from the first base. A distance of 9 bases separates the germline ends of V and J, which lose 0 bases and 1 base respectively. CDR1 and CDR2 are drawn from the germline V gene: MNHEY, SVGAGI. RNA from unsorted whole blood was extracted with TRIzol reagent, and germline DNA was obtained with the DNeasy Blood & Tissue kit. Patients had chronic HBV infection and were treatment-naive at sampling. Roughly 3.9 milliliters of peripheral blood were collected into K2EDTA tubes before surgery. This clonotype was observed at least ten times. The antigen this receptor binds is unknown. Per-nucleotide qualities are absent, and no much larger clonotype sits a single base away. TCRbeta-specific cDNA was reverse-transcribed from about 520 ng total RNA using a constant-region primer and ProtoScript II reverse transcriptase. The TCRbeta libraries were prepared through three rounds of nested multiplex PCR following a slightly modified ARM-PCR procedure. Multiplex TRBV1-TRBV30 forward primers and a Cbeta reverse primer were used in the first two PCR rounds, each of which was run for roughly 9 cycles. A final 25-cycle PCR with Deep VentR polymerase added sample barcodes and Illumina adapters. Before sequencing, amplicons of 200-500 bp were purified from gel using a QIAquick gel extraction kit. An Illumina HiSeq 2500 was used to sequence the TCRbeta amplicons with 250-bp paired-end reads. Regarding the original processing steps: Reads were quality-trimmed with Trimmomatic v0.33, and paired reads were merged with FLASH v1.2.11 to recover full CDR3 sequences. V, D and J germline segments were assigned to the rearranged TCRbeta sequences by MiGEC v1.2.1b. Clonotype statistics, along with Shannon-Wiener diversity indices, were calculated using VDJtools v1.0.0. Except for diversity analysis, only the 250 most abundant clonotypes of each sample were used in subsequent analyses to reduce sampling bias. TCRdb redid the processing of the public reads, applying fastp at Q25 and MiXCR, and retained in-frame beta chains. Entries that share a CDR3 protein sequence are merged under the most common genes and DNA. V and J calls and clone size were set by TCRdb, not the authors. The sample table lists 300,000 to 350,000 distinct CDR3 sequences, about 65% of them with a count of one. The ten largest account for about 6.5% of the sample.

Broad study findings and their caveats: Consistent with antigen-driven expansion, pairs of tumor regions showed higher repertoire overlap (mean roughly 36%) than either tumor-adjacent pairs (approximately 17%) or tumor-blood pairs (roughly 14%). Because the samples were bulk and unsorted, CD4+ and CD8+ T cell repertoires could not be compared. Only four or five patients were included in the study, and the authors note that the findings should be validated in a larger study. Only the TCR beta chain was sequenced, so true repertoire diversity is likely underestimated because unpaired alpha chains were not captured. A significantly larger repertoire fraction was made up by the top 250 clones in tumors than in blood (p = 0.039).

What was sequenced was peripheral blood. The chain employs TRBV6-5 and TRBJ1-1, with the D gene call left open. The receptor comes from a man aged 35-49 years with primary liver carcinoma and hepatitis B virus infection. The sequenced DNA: TGTGCCAGCAGTTACTCGTATGGAGGGAACACTGAAGCTTTCTTT. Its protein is CASSYSYGGNTEAFF.